Listed below are T cell receptor beta chains from one sample, sequenced in a study of blood T cells in healthy people across ages. MiXCR, run by TCRdb on the 5' RACE reads, gives a single entry per CDR3 protein. Here the sample spans 800,000 or so distinct CDR3 sequences, more than 20% being singletons. These data are also associated with another study on T cells of mothers and their children.

Sequenced: blood. Receptor source: a boy between 5 and 17 years old in good health. CDR3s include the opening cysteine and the closing phenylalanine or tryptophan. A D gene is named only where the DNA matches it firmly. Clone sizes are given selectively: once, few, many, or a class where the clone is expanded.

. . TRBJ2-3 TRBV14 CASSQDRQGQYF TGTGCCAGCAGCCAAGATAGGCAGGGGCAGTATTTT
few . TRBJ2-5 TRBV4-3 CASSQHIQETQYF TGCGCCAGCAGCCAGCATATACAAGAGACCCAGTACTTC
. . TRBJ2-1 TRBV6-2/TRBV6-3 CASSRPANNEQFF TGTGCCAGCAGTCGCCCGGCTAACAATGAGCAGTTCTTC
few . TRBJ1-4 TRBV7-9 CASSLDQATNEKLFF TGTGCCAGCAGCTTAGATCAGGCAACTAATGAAAAACTGTTTTTT
few . TRBJ2-7 TRBV7-9 CATTGSGTYEQYF TGTGCCACCACGGGTAGCGGCACCTACGAGCAGTACTTC
. . TRBJ2-3 TRBV10-3 CAISESVVSTQYF TGTGCCATCAGTGAGTCGGTAGTCAGTACGCAGTATTTT
few . TRBJ2-5 TRBV9 CASSLPEREETQYF TGTGCCAGCAGCCTCCCGGAAAGGGAAGAGACCCAGTACTTC
. . TRBJ2-7 TRBV27 CASSLSWGSIYEQYF TGTGCCAGCAGTTTATCGTGGGGATCGATCTACGAGCAGTACTTC
. . TRBJ2-2 TRBV7-2 CASSEPGHYTGELFF TGTGCCAGCAGCGAGCCGGGACACTACACCGGGGAGCTGTTTTTT
. TRBD2 TRBJ2-7 TRBV20-1 CSARDYKLAGVSSYEQYF TGCAGTGCTAGAGATTATAAACTAGCGGGAGTCTCTTCCTACGAGCAGTACTTC
. . TRBJ1-2 TRBV5-4 CASSSRGGSGYTF TGTGCCAGCAGCTCGAGAGGGGGAAGTGGCTACACCTTC
. . TRBJ2-7 TRBV7-2 CASSLALRTTYEQYF TGTGCCAGCAGCTTAGCGCTCCGGACGACCTACGAGCAGTACTTC
. . TRBJ2-5 TRBV28 CASSLGGQKQETQYF TGTGCCAGCAGCCTCGGGGGACAAAAACAAGAGACCCAGTACTTC
. . TRBJ2-3 TRBV28 CASSLYAGSHTDTQYF TGTGCCAGCAGTTTATATGCCGGGAGTCACACAGATACGCAGTATTTT
. . TRBJ2-7 TRBV12-3/TRBV12-4 CASRIHGHYEQYF TGTGCCAGCAGGATTCATGGACACTACGAGCAGTACTTC
few . TRBJ2-5 TRBV20-1 CSARHTREETQYF TGCAGTGCTAGACACACCCGCGAAGAGACCCAGTACTTC
once . TRBJ1-2 TRBV5-1 CASSLVAGTDGYTF TGCGCCAGCAGCTTAGTTGCGGGGACGGATGGCTACACCTTC
. . TRBJ2-5 TRBV19 CATGARYQETQYF TGTGCCACAGGGGCCAGGTACCAAGAGACCCAGTACTTC
. . TRBJ2-1 TRBV6-5 CASSYDWQGLYNEQFF TGTGCCAGCAGTTACGACTGGCAGGGGCTTTACAATGAGCAGTTCTTC
. TRBD1 TRBJ2-1 TRBV4-3 CASSQDPTGFLANEQFF TGCGCCAGCAGCCAAGATCCGACAGGGTTCCTAGCCAATGAGCAGTTCTTC
. . TRBJ2-1 TRBV29-1 CSVDSFKGLYNEQFF TGCAGCGTTGACTCCTTTAAGGGTCTCTACAATGAGCAGTTCTTC
. . TRBJ1-5 TRBV4-1 CASSPSPQGNQPQHF TGCGCCAGCAGCCCTTCGCCCCAGGGAAATCAGCCCCAGCATTTT
. . TRBJ1-2 TRBV29-1 CSVEGITGHNYGYTF TGCAGCGTTGAAGGAATCACGGGACACAACTATGGTTACACCTTC
. . TRBJ2-1 TRBV12-3/TRBV12-4 CASSYTIGSYNEQFF TGTGCCAGCAGTTATACGATAGGCTCCTACAATGAGCAGTTCTTC
. TRBD2 TRBJ2-1 TRBV20-1 CSAREGSGSSYNEQFF TGCAGTGCTAGAGAAGGTAGCGGGAGCTCCTACAATGAGCAGTTCTTC
. TRBD1 TRBJ1-2 TRBV11-2 CASSLDKTGGGYGYTF TGTGCCAGCAGCTTAGACAAAACAGGGGGAGGTTATGGCTACACCTTC
. TRBD2 TRBJ2-7 TRBV7-2 CASSSRVAGGYEQYF TGTGCCAGCAGCTCTAGAGTGGCGGGAGGGTACGAGCAGTACTTC
. TRBD2 TRBJ2-3 TRBV6-1 CASSGLEPSLSTDTQYF TGTGCCAGCAGCGGACTAGAGCCTAGCCTAAGCACAGATACGCAGTATTTT
few . TRBJ2-6 TRBV6-2/TRBV6-3 CASGRVPGANVLTF TGTGCCTCGGGGCGGGTCCCTGGGGCCAACGTCCTGACTTTC
. TRBD1 TRBJ2-4 TRBV10-3 CAISEPQTGIRQIQYF TGTGCCATCAGTGAGCCTCAGACAGGGATACGACAGATTCAGTACTTC
. . TRBJ2-3 TRBV4-3 CASSQFGVTDTQYF TGCGCCAGCAGCCAATTCGGGGTTACAGATACGCAGTATTTT
few TRBD1 TRBJ2-5 TRBV20-1 CSARTGTGETQYF TGCAGTGCTAGAACCGGGACAGGGGAGACCCAGTACTTC
few . TRBJ1-6 TRBV7-2 CAGSLAARGSVNNSPLHF TGTGCCGGCAGCTTAGCGGCCCGGGGCAGTGTCAATAATTCACCCCTTCACTTT
. . TRBJ2-7 TRBV7-9 CASSPINRDEQYF TGTGCCAGCAGCCCCATCAACAGGGACGAGCAGTACTTC
. . TRBJ2-7 TRBV18 CASSPGKASASYEQYF TGTGCCAGCTCACCCGGAAAGGCTAGCGCATCCTACGAGCAGTACTTC
. TRBD2 TRBJ2-5 TRBV5-6 CASSLFSAGGVQETQYF TGTGCCAGCAGCTTGTTTTCCGCGGGAGGGGTCCAAGAGACCCAGTACTTC
. TRBD1 TRBJ2-7 TRBV27 CPSSQSGTEGYEQYF TGTCCCAGCAGTCAAAGTGGGACAGAAGGTTACGAGCAGTACTTC
few . TRBJ2-3 TRBV20-1 CSARDRRGLADTQYF TGCAGTGCTAGAGATCGGAGGGGATTGGCAGATACGCAGTATTTT
. TRBD2 TRBJ2-4 TRBV4-1 CASSQDRLAGNKNIQYF TGCGCCAGCAGCCAAGATCGTCTAGCGGGCAACAAAAACATTCAGTACTTC
few . TRBJ2-2 TRBV28 CASSISDRLSNTGELFF TGTGCCAGCAGTATCAGCGACAGGCTATCGAACACCGGGGAGCTGTTTTTT
. . TRBJ1-2 TRBV6-5 CASSSTGPYGYTF TGTGCCAGCAGTAGTACAGGGCCCTATGGCTACACCTTC
few TRBD2 TRBJ2-4 TRBV6-1 CASTTLAGVVKNIQYF TGTGCCAGCACGACCCTAGCGGGAGTTGTCAAAAACATTCAGTACTTC